This T cell receptor beta chain appears in the sequencing data of a study of blood T cells in healthy people across ages. Primed by a sample-barcoded 5' primer and a J-beta primer mix, a second PCR proceeded for about 6 to 12 cycles. TCRdb reprocessed the 5' RACE reads via MiXCR and lists one record per CDR3 protein. Here the sample spans 550,000 to 800,000 distinct CDR3 sequences, roughly 21% being singletons. The germline gives CDR1 DFQATT, CDR2 SNEGSKA (reference sequence). This CDR3 contains 14 residues. Trimming at V came to 1 base and at J to 4 bases, leaving 3 bases not matched to a gene. The chain employs TRBV20-1 and TRBJ2-2, with TRBD1 matching over 7 bases. The sequence was obtained from a man between 65 and 85 years old in good health. Material: blood. The CDR3 DNA reads as TGCAGTGCTAGAGGAGACAGGGTCACCGGGGAGCTGTTTTTT. As protein: CSARGDRVTGELFF.